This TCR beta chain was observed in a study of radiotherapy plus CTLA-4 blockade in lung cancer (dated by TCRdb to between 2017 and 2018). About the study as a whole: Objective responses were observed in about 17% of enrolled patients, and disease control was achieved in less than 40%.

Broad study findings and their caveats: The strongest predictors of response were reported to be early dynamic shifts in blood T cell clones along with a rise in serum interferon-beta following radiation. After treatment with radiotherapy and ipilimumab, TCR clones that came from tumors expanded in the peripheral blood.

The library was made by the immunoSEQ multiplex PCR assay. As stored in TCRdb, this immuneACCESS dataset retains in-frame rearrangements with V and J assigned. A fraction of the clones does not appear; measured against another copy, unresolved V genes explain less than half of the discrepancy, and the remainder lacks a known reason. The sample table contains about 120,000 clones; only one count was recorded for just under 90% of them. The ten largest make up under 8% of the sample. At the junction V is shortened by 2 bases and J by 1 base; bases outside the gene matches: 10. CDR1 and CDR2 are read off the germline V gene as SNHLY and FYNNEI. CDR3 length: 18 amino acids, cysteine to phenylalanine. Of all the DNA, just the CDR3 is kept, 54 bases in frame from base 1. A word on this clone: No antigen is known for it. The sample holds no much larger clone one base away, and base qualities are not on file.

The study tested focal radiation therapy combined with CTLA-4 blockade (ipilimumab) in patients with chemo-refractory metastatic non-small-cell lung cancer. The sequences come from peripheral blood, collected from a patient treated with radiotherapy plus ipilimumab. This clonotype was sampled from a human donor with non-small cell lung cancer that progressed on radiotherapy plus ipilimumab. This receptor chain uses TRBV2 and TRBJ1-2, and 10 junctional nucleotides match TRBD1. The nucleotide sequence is TGTGCCAGCAGTGAACCGGGACAGGGGAGGGAAAGTAACTATGGCTACACCTTC. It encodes CASSEPGQGRESNYGYTF.